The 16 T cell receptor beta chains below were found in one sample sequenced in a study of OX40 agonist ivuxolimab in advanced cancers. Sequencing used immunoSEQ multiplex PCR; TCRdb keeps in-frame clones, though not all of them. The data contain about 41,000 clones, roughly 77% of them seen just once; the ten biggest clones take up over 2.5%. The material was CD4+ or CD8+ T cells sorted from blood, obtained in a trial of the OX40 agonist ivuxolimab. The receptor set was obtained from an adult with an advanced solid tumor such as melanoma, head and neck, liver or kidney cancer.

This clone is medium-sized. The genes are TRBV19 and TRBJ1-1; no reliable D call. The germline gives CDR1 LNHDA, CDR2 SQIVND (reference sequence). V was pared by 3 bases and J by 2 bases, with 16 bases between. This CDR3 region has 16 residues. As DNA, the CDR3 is TGTGCCAGTAGTATCAAGTCTTCACTGTTAAACACTGAAGCTTTCTTT. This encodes CASSIKSSLLNTEAFF.

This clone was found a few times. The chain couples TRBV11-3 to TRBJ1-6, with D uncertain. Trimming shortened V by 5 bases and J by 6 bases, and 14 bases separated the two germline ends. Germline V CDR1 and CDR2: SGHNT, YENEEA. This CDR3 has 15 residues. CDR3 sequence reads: CASSASISSNSPLHF. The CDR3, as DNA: TGTGCCAGCAGCGCCTCTATCAGTTCTAATTCACCCCTCCACTTT.

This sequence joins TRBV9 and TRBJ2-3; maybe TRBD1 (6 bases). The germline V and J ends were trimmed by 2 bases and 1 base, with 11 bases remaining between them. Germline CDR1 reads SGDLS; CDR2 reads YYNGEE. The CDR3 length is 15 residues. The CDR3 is CASSVQDRGTDTQYF. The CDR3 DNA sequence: TGTGCCAGCAGCGTCCAGGACAGAGGCACAGATACGCAGTATTTT.

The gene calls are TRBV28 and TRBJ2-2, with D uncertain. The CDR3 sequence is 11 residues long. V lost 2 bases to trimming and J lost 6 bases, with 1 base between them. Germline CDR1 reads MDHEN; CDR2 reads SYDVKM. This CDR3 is CASSLAGELFF. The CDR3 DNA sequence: TGTGCCAGCAGTTTAGCCGGGGAGCTGTTTTTT. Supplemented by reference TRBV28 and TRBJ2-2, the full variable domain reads DVKVTQSSRYLVKRTGEKVFLECVQDMDHENMFWYRQDPGLGLRLIYFSYDVKMKEKGDIPEGYSVSREKKERFSLILESASTNQTSMYLCASSLAGELFFGEGSRLTVL.

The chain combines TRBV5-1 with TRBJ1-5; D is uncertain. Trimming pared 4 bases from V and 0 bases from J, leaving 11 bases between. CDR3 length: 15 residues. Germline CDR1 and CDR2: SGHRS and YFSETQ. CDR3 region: CASSLGSHSNQPQHF. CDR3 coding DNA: TGCGCCAGCAGCCTCGGGAGTCATAGCAATCAGCCCCAGCATTTT.

CDR3 sequence reads: CASSLAPHSYNEQFF. The DNA for the CDR3 is TGTGCCAGCAGCTTAGCGCCCCACTCCTACAATGAGCAGTTCTTC. The chain recombines TRBV11-3 with TRBJ2-1; D remains unclear. From germline, CDR1 is SGHNT and CDR2 YENEEA. Trimming took 1 base from V and 0 from J, leaving 7 bases between them. The CDR3 has 15 residues.

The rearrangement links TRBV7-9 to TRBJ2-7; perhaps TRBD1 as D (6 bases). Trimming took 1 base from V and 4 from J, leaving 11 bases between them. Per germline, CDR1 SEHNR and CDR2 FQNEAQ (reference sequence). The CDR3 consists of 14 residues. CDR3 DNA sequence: TGTGCCAGCAGCTTAGTTGGGGGCTCTTACGAGCAGTACGTC. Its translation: CASSLVGGSYEQYV.

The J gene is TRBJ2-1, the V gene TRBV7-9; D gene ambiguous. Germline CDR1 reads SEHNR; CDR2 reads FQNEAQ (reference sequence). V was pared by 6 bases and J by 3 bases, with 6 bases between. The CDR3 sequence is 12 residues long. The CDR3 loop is CASSQNYNEQFF. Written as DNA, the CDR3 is TGTGCCAGCAGTCAGAACTACAATGAGCAGTTCTTC.

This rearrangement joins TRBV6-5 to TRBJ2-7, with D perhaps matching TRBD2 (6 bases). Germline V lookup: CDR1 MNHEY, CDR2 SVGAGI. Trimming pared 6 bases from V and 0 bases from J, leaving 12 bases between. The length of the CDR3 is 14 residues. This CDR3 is CASSYDGGSYEQYF. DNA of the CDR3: TGTGCCAGCAGCTACGACGGGGGCTCCTACGAGCAGTACTTC.

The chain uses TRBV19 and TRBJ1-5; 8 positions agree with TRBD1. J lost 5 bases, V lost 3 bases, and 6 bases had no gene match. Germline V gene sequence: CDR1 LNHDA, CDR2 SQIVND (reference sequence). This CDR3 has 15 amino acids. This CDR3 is CASSIDGQGDQPQHF. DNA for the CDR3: TGTGCCAGTAGTATTGATGGACAGGGTGATCAGCCCCAGCATTTT.

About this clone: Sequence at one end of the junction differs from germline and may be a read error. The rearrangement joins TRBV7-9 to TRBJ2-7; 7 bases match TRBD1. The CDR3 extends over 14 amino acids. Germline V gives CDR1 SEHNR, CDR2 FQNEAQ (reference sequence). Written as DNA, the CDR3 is TGTGCCAGCAGCTCCGGTCCCAATACGGGACAGACCCTCTTC. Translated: CASSSGPNTGQTLF.

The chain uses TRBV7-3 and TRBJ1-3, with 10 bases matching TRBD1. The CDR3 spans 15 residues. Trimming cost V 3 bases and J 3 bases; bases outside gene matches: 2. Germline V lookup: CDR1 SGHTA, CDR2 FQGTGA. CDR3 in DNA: TGTGCCAGCAGCTTGACAGGGGGCTTTGGAAACACCATATATTTT. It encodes CASSLTGGFGNTIYF.

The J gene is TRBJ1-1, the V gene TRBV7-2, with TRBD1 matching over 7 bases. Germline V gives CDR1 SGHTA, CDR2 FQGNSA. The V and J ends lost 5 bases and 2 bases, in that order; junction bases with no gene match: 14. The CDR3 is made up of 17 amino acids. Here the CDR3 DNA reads TGTGCCAGCAGCCAATCAGCGACAGGGCCCCTTAACACTGAAGCTTTCTTT. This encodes CASSQSATGPLNTEAFF. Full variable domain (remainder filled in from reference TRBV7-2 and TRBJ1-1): GAGVSQSPSNKVTEKGKDVELRCDPISGHTALYWYRQSLGQGLEFLIYFQGNSAPDKSGLPSDRFSAERTGGSVSTLTIQRTQQEDSAVYLCASSQSATGPLNTEAFFGQGTRLTVV.

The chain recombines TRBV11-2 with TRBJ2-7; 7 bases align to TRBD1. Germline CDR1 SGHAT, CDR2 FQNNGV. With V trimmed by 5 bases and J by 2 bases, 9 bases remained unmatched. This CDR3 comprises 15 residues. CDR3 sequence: CASSPRETGAYEQYF. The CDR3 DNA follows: TGTGCCAGCAGCCCGCGCGAAACAGGGGCCTACGAGCAGTACTTC. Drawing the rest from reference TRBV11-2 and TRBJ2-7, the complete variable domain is EAGVAQSPRYKIIEKRQSVAFWCNPISGHATLYWYQQILGQGPKLLIQFQNNGVVDDSQLPKDRFSAERLKGVDSTLKIQPAKLEDSAVYLCASSPRETGAYEQYFGPGTRLTVT.

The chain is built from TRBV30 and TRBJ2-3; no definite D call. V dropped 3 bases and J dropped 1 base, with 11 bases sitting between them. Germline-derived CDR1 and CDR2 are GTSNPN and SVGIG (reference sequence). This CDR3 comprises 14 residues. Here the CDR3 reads CAWSVIGGTDTQYF. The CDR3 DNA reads TGTGCCTGGAGCGTAATTGGGGGCACAGATACGCAGTATTTT.

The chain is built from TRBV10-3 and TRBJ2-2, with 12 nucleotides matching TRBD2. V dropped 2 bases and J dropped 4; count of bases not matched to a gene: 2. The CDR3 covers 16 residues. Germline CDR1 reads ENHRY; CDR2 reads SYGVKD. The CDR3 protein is CAISEASGRGTGELFF. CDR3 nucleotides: TGTGCCATCAGTGAGGCTAGCGGGAGGGGCACCGGGGAGCTGTTTTTT.